A single sample is the source of the 27 T cell receptor beta chains below, sequenced in a study of T cells expressing NK-cell markers. TCRdb processed the 5' RACE reads again and assigns one entry to each CDR3 protein, with no DNA. The ten top clones account for less than 4.5%, within a sample of 500,000 to 700,000 distinct CDR3 sequences. Material for sequencing was blood T cells: a sorted CD56 or NKG2C T cell subset, CD4+ or CD8+ T cells, or bulk PBMC T cells (not recorded which). The receptor set was obtained from a man between 18 and 35 years old in good health.

The rearrangement uses TRBV12-3 or TRBV12-4 and TRBJ2-1. This CDR3 is built from 15 residues. The CDR3 protein is CASSSEIHGVNEQFF.

The chain combines TRBV6-5 with TRBJ1-4; TCRdb designates TRBD1, a call that cannot be tested without DNA. CDR3 length: 16 residues. Per germline, CDR1 MNHEY and CDR2 SVGAGI. This CDR3 reads CASSYSPTAVGEKLFF.

The V call is TRBV6-2 or TRBV6-3, the J call TRBJ2-7. From germline, CDR1 is MNHEY and CDR2 SVGEGT. The CDR3 sequence is 14 residues long. Here the CDR3 reads CASVPYMRSYEQYF.

The rearrangement uses TRBV7-9 and TRBJ2-6; lacking DNA, the TRBD1 call made by TCRdb goes unchecked. Looked up from germline, CDR1 is SEHNR and CDR2 is FQNEAQ (reference sequence). This CDR3 has 16 residues. The chain's CDR3 is CASSPPLAKGANVLTF.

This rearrangement joins TRBV7-6 to TRBJ2-1; there is no DNA to check the TCRdb D call of TRBD2. There are 14 residues in the CDR3. The germline V gene has CDR1 SGHVS and CDR2 FNYEAQ. This CDR3 reads CASSLALGPTEQFF. The complete variable domain, with remaining parts taken from reference TRBV7-6 and TRBJ2-1, reads GAGVSQSPRYKVTKRGQDVALRCDPISGHVSLYWYRQALGQGPEFLTYFNYEAQQDKSGLPNDRFSAERPEGSISTLTIQRTEQRDSAMYRCASSLALGPTEQFFGPGTRLTVL.

The rearrangement joins TRBV6-5 to TRBJ2-1; TCRdb picks TRBD1, but there is no DNA to check that call. CDR1 MNHEY and CDR2 SVGAGI come from the germline V gene. The CDR3 contains 15 residues. The CDR3 reads CASITRGGSLYEQFF.

The chain uses TRBV5-6 and TRBJ2-1; TCRdb outputs TRBD1, but without DNA this stays unchecked. Looked up from germline, CDR1 is SGHDT and CDR2 is YYEEEE. The CDR3 is 14 residues long. CDR3: CASSQGGRSQEQFF.

The chain links TRBV19 to TRBJ2-1; TCRdb's D call, TRBD2, is unchecked because there is no DNA. This CDR3 has 17 amino acids. Germline assignment: CDR1 LNHDA and CDR2 SQIVND (reference sequence). CDR3 sequence: CASSSLMTSGAASEQFF.

The chain combines TRBV7-9 with TRBJ1-1. The germline V gene encodes CDR1 SEHNR and CDR2 FQNEAQ (reference sequence). The CDR3 totals 11 residues. CDR3 loop: CASSVREVAFF. Full variable domain (missing parts from reference TRBV7-9 and TRBJ1-1): DTGVSQNPRHKITKRGQNVTFRCDPISEHNRLYWYRQTLGQGPEFLTYFQNEAQLEKSRLLSDRFSAERPKGSFSTLEIQRTEQGDSAMYLCASSVREVAFFGQGTRLTVV.

J is TRBJ2-3 and V is TRBV30; TCRdb gives TRBD1 as the D gene, but with no DNA this cannot be confirmed. Germline V gene data show CDR1 as GTSNPN and CDR2 as SVGIG (reference sequence). The length of the CDR3 is 12 residues. The CDR3 sequence is CAWSSTGDTQYF.

This chain joins TRBV5-1 and TRBJ1-3. Germline CDR1 and CDR2: SGHRS and YFSETQ. CDR3 length: 16 amino acids. The CDR3 region is CASSERAMSSGNTIYF. The full variable domain, with the rest looked up from reference TRBV5-1 and TRBJ1-3, is KAGVTQTPRYLIKTRGQQVTLSCSPISGHRSVSWYQQTPGQGLQFLFEYFSETQRNKGNFPGRFSGRQFSNSRSEMNVSTLELGDSALYLCASSERAMSSGNTIYFGEGSWLTVV.

The rearrangement links TRBV12-3 or TRBV12-4 to TRBJ2-1; TCRdb outputs TRBD2, but without DNA this stays unchecked. CDR3 length equals 13 residues. CDR3 sequence reads: CASSRGLPYEQFF.

The chain uses TRBV30 and TRBJ2-4; TCRdb proposes TRBD1, but this gene call is untestable without DNA. The germline V gene encodes CDR1 GTSNPN and CDR2 SVGIG (reference sequence). This CDR3 region has 13 residues. CDR3 amino acids: CAWSAVGEYIQYF.

The CDR3 loop reads CATSDPLRGTETQYF. The rearrangement joins TRBV24-1 to TRBJ2-5; the D gene TCRdb calls, TRBD2, cannot be checked with no DNA. The CDR3 contains 15 residues. Germline loops: CDR1 KGHDR, CDR2 SFDVKD.

This chain links TRBV12-3 or TRBV12-4 with TRBJ2-7; absent DNA, TCRdb's TRBD1 call cannot be checked. The CDR3 is 14 residues long. CDR3 sequence reads: CASSRGQGRDEQYF.

V and J are TRBV19 and TRBJ2-1; checking the TCRdb D call of TRBD1 is not possible without DNA. This CDR3 has 15 amino acids. Germline V gene sequence: CDR1 LNHDA, CDR2 SQIVND (reference sequence). The CDR3 loop is CASSIVGGVEYEQFF.

This chain connects TRBV2 to TRBJ2-7. Germline CDR1 reads SNHLY; CDR2 reads FYNNEI. There are 11 residues in the CDR3. Here the CDR3 reads CASRYSYEQYF.

The chain uses TRBV4-1 and TRBJ2-1; there is no DNA to check the TCRdb D call of TRBD1. This CDR3 has 16 amino acids. CDR1 and CDR2 from the germline V gene are MGHRA and YSYEKL. The CDR3 protein is CASSQDWGQSYNEQFF.

This rearrangement joins TRBV10-3 to TRBJ2-1; TCRdb outputs TRBD2, but without DNA this stays unchecked. Germline V gives CDR1 ENHRY, CDR2 SYGVKD. CDR3 length: 19 amino acids. The CDR3 sequence: CAISAGGLAGGGPVDEQFF.

CDR3 sequence reads: CASSQDLGRELFF. This chain joins TRBV4-1 and TRBJ2-2. CDR1 is MGHRA, CDR2 YSYEKL, per germline. CDR3 length: 13 amino acids.

The chain is built from TRBV27 and TRBJ1-4; the TCRdb D gene call, TRBD1, has no DNA to confirm it. The CDR3 runs 15 residues. From germline, CDR1 is MNHEY and CDR2 SMNVEV (reference sequence). This CDR3 is CASSLTGGVGEKLFF.

The V call is TRBV7-2, the J call TRBJ2-3; the D call from TCRdb, TRBD2, cannot be confirmed without DNA. The germline CDR1 and CDR2 sequences are SGHTA and FQGNSA. This CDR3 contains 16 residues. The CDR3 region is CASSFPTSRETDTQYF.

This rearrangement joins TRBV12-3 or TRBV12-4 to TRBJ2-1. The CDR3 runs 14 residues. The CDR3 sequence: CASSLRDYLNEQFF.

The chain couples TRBV5-1 to TRBJ2-2; the D gene TCRdb calls, TRBD1, cannot be checked with no DNA. Germline CDR1 and CDR2: SGHRS and YFSETQ. The CDR3 has 16 residues. The CDR3 sequence: CASSLWDRANTGELFF.

This chain joins TRBV5-1 and TRBJ2-3. CDR1 SGHRS and CDR2 YFSETQ come from the germline V gene. CDR3 length: 16 residues. CDR3 sequence: CASSANSRASTDTQYF.

V usage is TRBV10-3 and J usage is TRBJ2-4. From germline, CDR1 is ENHRY and CDR2 SYGVKD. The CDR3 is 14 amino acids. CDR3 sequence reads: CAIREGVDRNIQYF.

The chain uses TRBV2 and TRBJ2-1; TCRdb's D gene call, TRBD2, goes unchecked for lack of DNA. CDR1 and CDR2 (germline): SNHLY, FYNNEI. This CDR3 spans 14 amino acids. The CDR3 loop is CASRGTSAYNEQFF.